A selection of T cell receptor beta chains follows, all from one sample in a study of shared clonotypes between healthy human individuals. The repertoire was sequenced with immunoSEQ multiplex PCR; TCRdb's copy has only in-frame clones and lacks some. The sample lists a few million clones; approximately 96% were seen once. The source material was naive CD4+ T cells sorted from blood. The receptor source for this set is a young man in good health. The CDR3 runs from the conserved cysteine through the conserved F or W. D genes are given only for firm matches. The size of a clone is reported for some rows only, either as once, few or many, or as a class for expanded clones.

j_call v_call d_call clone_size cdr3_nt cdr3_aa
TRBJ1-4 TRBV28 TRBD1 NA TGTGCCAGCAACACAGGGGGCGTGGGTGAAAAACTGTTTTTT CASNTGGVGEKLFF
TRBJ1-5 TRBV9 NA NA TGTGCCAGCAGCCCACGGACAGAGGGGTCGGATCAGCCCCAGCATTTT CASSPRTEGSDQPQHF
TRBJ1-6 TRBV5-1 NA NA TGCGCCAGCAGCTTAACAGGGCAGGACCATTCACCCCTCCACTTT CASSLTGQDHSPLHF
TRBJ1-1 TRBV6-5 NA once TGTGCCAGCAGTTACGAGCGGAAGGGTCCGAACACTGAAGCTTTCTTT CASSYERKGPNTEAFF
TRBJ2-5 TRBV7-2 NA NA TGTGCCAGCAGCTTCGCGGGGGCGCTTGGAGAGACCCAGTACTTC CASSFAGALGETQYF
TRBJ2-7 TRBV7-2 NA NA TGTGCCAGCAGCTTAATGGGGCTACCGATCTACGAGCAGTACTTC CASSLMGLPIYEQYF
TRBJ1-2 TRBV7-9 TRBD1 NA TGTGCCAGCAGCCACTTCGGACAGGGGAACTATGGCTACACCTTC CASSHFGQGNYGYTF
TRBJ2-2 TRBV27 TRBD1 NA TGTGCCAGCACCCTCGACAGGGGAACCGGGGAGCTGTTTTTT CASTLDRGTGELFF
TRBJ1-4 TRBV4-3 NA NA TGCGCCAGCAGCCCCCGGGACATAACTAATGAAAAACTGTTTTTT CASSPRDITNEKLFF
TRBJ1-1 TRBV5-1 TRBD1 NA TGCGCCAGCAGCTTGGGGGACAGGGGAAACACTGAAGCTTTCTTT CASSLGDRGNTEAFF
TRBJ1-5 TRBV6-5 NA NA TGTGCCAGCAGTTCGGACAGTTCGAGCAATCAGCCCCAGCATTTT CASSSDSSSNQPQHF
TRBJ2-7 TRBV7-2 NA NA TGTGCCAGCTGTTCTCTAAGCTCCTACGAGCAGTACTTC CASCSLSSYEQYF
TRBJ1-5 TRBV7-9 NA NA TGTGCCAGCAGCTTAGACGCTCAGCCCCAGCATTTT CASSLDAQPQHF
TRBJ2-3 TRBV11-3 NA NA TGTGCCAGCAGCCCGGGGGCGATCACAGATACGCAGTATTTT CASSPGAITDTQYF
TRBJ1-2 TRBV19 NA NA TGTGCCAGTAGTTCGATCAGGGGAAATAGTAATGGCTACACCTTC CASSSIRGNSNGYTF
TRBJ2-5 TRBV5-6 NA NA TGTGCCAGCAGCTTTGCGGCAGGGCGGGGTGAGACCCAGTACTTC CASSFAAGRGETQYF
TRBJ1-1 TRBV28 TRBD1 NA TGTGCCAGCACGACTTCAGGGGGCCAAATAAACACTGAAGCTTTCTTT CASTTSGGQINTEAFF
TRBJ2-3 TRBV5-5 TRBD2 NA TGTGCCAGCAGCTTAGGGGTAGCGGGGGGCACAGATACGCAGTATTTT CASSLGVAGGTDTQYF
TRBJ2-1 TRBV10-2 TRBD2 NA TGCGCCAGCCGTAGACTAGCGGGGGTGAATGAGCAGTTCTTC CASRRLAGVNEQFF
TRBJ1-2 TRBV10-3 NA NA TGTGCCATCAGTGAGGGGACACCTAACTATGGCTACACCTTC CAISEGTPNYGYTF
TRBJ2-7 TRBV10-1 TRBD1 NA TGCGCCAGCAGTGCCGGGACAGGGATCCTCGAGCAGTACTTC CASSAGTGILEQYF
TRBJ2-3 TRBV4-2 TRBD1 NA TGTGCCAGCAGCCGCCAGGGGGAAAATACGCAGTATTTT CASSRQGENTQYF
TRBJ1-2 TRBV10-2 TRBD1 NA TGCGCCAGCAGGGGACAGGGGGACTATGGCTACACCTTC CASRGQGDYGYTF
TRBJ2-1 TRBV5-6 NA NA TGTGCCAGCAGCAGGGTAGGGGTAAATGAGCAGTTCTTC CASSRVGVNEQFF